The 9 T cell receptor beta chains listed next were all sequenced from one sample in a study of blood T cell repertoires in COVID-19. The method was immunoSEQ multiplex PCR; TCRdb's version includes in-frame clones alone and lacks a portion of them. The data contain under 250,000 clones, about 86% of them singletons. The sequencing sample was made of peripheral blood. All receptors come from a man between 40 and 49 years old with active or convalescent COVID-19.

This clone was observed once. V usage is TRBV27 and J usage is TRBJ2-1, with 9 bases lining up with TRBD1. Germline-derived CDR1 and CDR2 are MNHEY and SMNVEV (reference sequence). This CDR3 spans 15 amino acids. V was clipped by 6 bases and J by 4 bases; unmatched bases: 7. The CDR3 DNA follows: TGTGCCAGCAGGAGGGGACAGGGTGATTACAATGAGCAGTTCTTC. This gives the protein CASRRGQGDYNEQFF.

The rearrangement joins TRBV2 to TRBJ1-5, with 11 bases matching TRBD1. The ends lost 4 bases at V and 3 bases at J; junction bases unmatched: 11. The CDR3 is made up of 18 amino acids. Germline values: CDR1 SNHLY, CDR2 FYNNEI. The CDR3 DNA is TGTGCCAGCAGTGTGTCCGGGACAGGGGGTGTCGTCAATCAGCCCCAGCATTTT. Translation: CASSVSGTGGVVNQPQHF.

This clone showed up just a few times. The chain uses TRBV7-3 and TRBJ2-3, with D perhaps matching TRBD2 (7 bases). The V gene's germline CDR1 is SGHTA and CDR2 FQGTGA. The CDR3 has 18 residues. The germline V and J ends were trimmed by 5 bases and 2 bases, with 23 bases remaining between them. This CDR3 reads CASSPFGRGRLYTDTQYF. CDR3 coding DNA: TGTGCCAGCAGCCCGTTTGGGCGGGGGCGACTATACACAGATACGCAGTATTTT.

The chain links TRBV9 to TRBJ1-4; D possibly corresponds to TRBD1 (5 bases). This CDR3 contains 15 residues. CDR1 SGDLS and CDR2 YYNGEE come from the germline V gene. Trimming removed 4 bases from V and 6 bases from J, with 16 bases in between. Written as DNA, the CDR3 is TGTGCCAGCAGCACCTGGGGAAGGGGCGATGAAAAACTGTTTTTT. Amino acids: CASSTWGRGDEKLFF. Filled out from reference TRBV9 and TRBJ1-4, the complete variable domain reads DSGVTQTPKHLITATGQRVTLRCSPRSGDLSVYWYQQSLDQGLQFLIQYYNGEERAKGNILERFSAQQFPDLHSELNLSSLELGDSALYFCASSTWGRGDEKLFFGSGTQLSVL.

This clone was seen a few times. The chain combines TRBV24-1 with TRBJ1-5; 7 positions match TRBD1. The CDR3 contains 13 residues. Germline V lookup: CDR1 KGHDR, CDR2 SFDVKD. J lost 2 bases, V lost 10 bases, and 4 bases had no gene match. The CDR3 reads CATQGQGNQPQHF. The CDR3 nucleotides read TGTGCCACTCAAGGACAGGGCAATCAGCCCCAGCATTTT.

The V call is TRBV19, the J call TRBJ2-1; D not resolved. The CDR3 is 14 residues long. Trimming left V 3 bases short and J 5 bases short, with 11 bases between. The germline V gene has CDR1 LNHDA and CDR2 SQIVND (reference sequence). The CDR3 DNA follows: TGTGCCAGTAGTATCGCGGCAAATAACAATGAGCAGTTCTTC. Translated: CASSIAANNNEQFF.

The chain recombines TRBV24-1 with TRBJ2-3; D gene unclear. Trimming shortened V by 7 bases and J by 1 base, and 8 bases separated the two germline ends. This CDR3 region has 13 residues. Germline assignment: CDR1 KGHDR and CDR2 SFDVKD. The CDR3: CATSPTGTDTQYF. As DNA, the CDR3 is TGTGCCACCAGCCCCACAGGCACAGATACGCAGTATTTT.

V is TRBV7-9 and J is TRBJ1-5; D ambiguous. Germline values: CDR1 SEHNR, CDR2 FQNEAQ (reference sequence). Trimming removed 1 base at V and 6 bases at J, with 4 bases between. This CDR3 has 12 residues. Written as DNA, the CDR3 is TGTGCCAGCAGCTTAGATAGTCAGCCCCAGCATTTT. Residues: CASSLDSQPQHF. Filled out from reference TRBV7-9 and TRBJ1-5, the complete variable domain reads DTGVSQNPRHKITKRGQNVTFRCDPISEHNRLYWYRQTLGQGPEFLTYFQNEAQLEKSRLLSDRFSAERPKGSFSTLEIQRTEQGDSAMYLCASSLDSQPQHFGDGTRLSIL.

This clone was counted a few times. This CDR3 is CASSSRDRGRGYTF. Here the CDR3 DNA reads TGTGCCAGCAGCAGTAGGGACAGGGGGCGCGGCTACACCTTC. J is TRBJ1-2 and V is TRBV7-2; 12 bases fit TRBD1. Germline CDR1 SGHTA, CDR2 FQGNSA. The CDR3 extends over 14 amino acids. V shed 5 bases and J 8 bases; nucleotides not matched to a gene: 6.